This T cell receptor beta chain was profiled in a study of blood T cell repertoires in COVID-19. Germline values: CDR1 PRHDT, CDR2 FYEKMQ (reference sequence). J was trimmed by 7 bases and V by 5 bases; bases with no gene match: 8. CDR3 size: 15 residues. Authors' processing steps: Quantification of nucleated cells was approximated via reference gene primer amplification. The assay was immunoSEQ multiplex PCR, and TCRdb's table has in-frame clones only and misses some. V, J and clone size are those of that table, while D and trimming were read from the DNA. The sample lists 270,000 or so clones, 80% to 90% seen once, with roughly 4.8% in the top ten.

The chain employs TRBV13 and TRBJ1-4; 9 nucleotides agree with TRBD1. Sequencing input: peripheral blood. This clonotype was sampled from a middle-aged man with acute or convalescent COVID-19. CDR3 loop: CASSINRGQGEKLFF. The CDR3 bases are TGTGCCAGCAGCATCAACAGGGGGCAAGGTGAAAAACTGTTTTTT.